This entry features one T cell receptor beta chain sequence. Its target antigen remains unknown. No base quality information exists; no much larger clone differs at one position. Other DNA sequences in this specimen translate into the identical CDR3. CDR1 and CDR2 (SNHLY, FYNNEI) derive from the germline V gene. The CDR3, cysteine through phenylalanine, is 12 amino acids long. The only DNA kept is the CDR3, 36 bases in frame from the first base. V gives up 1 base and J gives up 7 bases, and the segment between their germline ends measures 5 bases. The sample originates from a study of beta chain features in type 1 diabetes (dated by TCRdb to about 2018). In the study overall: No differences in mean age, gender distribution, total cell number or subset yield were found between patients and healthy donors. The study compared the TCRB repertoires of sorted circulating CD4+ T cell subsets in recently diagnosed type 1 diabetes patients with those in matched healthy donors. Across all samples, fewer than 130 million sorted cells were examined, and cell number per subset correlated strongly with RNA yield. Regulatory and stem cell-like memory subsets were isolated from only 8 patients and roughly 8 healthy donors, whereas naive and central memory subsets came from all 28 donors. The paper as a whole reports these results and caveats: PCR may preferentially amplify shorter templates, but because patient and control samples were amplified and corrected together, any resulting skew would affect both groups equally. At VDJ recombination sites, patients with type 1 diabetes made fewer insertions and deleted more nucleotides, a pattern implying thymic rearrangement abnormalities. Naive, central memory and regulatory TCRB repertoires appeared more similar among patients than among healthy donors. Type 1 diabetes patients showed a moderate but significant shortening of TCRB CDR3 length in all four CD4+ subsets. Because small numbers of individuals were included in the HLA sub-analyses, any influence of HLA type on TCRB rearrangement was left unresolved. Sequencing cDNA rather than genomic DNA could over-represent highly expressing activated cells, although activation and CD3 levels did not differ between groups.

The entire isolated RNA was reverse transcribed using the High Capacity cDNA Reverse Transcription Kit, and thus expressed TCRB transcripts were sequenced. Deep immunoSEQ sequencing was performed on naive, central memory and regulatory T cell samples, with an average of around 3.4 million total reads per sample. Sorted cells were lysed in RLT buffer, and RNA was extracted using DNase-treated RNeasy Micro or Mini kits according to cell number. Each cell subset was processed on its own to prevent cross-contamination, while patient and healthy donor samples were processed together. The immunoSEQ multiplex PCR was used to amplify TCRB sequences from cDNA, generating 87-bp fragments that spanned the CDR3 region. Sequencing of the amplicons was performed on the Illumina HiSeq platform. On the study's bioinformatics: Synthetic template baselines were used to correct PCR bias computationally, reads within Hamming distance 2 were collapsed, and singletons that could not be merged were discarded. By aligning reads against IMGT, V, D and J genes, CDR3 length, and insertions or deletions at six rearrangement sites were assigned. Within each subset, clonotype counts were normalized to sorted cell number, and only after that were true diversity and Gini coefficients computed with the tcR R package. Repertoire sharing was quantified using the overlap coefficient calculated on TCRB nucleotide sequences. Out-of-frame TCRB sequences from naive cells were analyzed to stand in for the pre-selection repertoire. TCRdb obtained this table from immuneACCESS and retained in-frame rearrangements with V and J assigned. These tables miss some clones; where compared with another copy, unresolved V genes account for less than half of the shortfall, and the remainder is unexplained. The DNA gave D and trimming, while V, J and clone size come from that table. The sample table records 550,000 to 850,000 clones; under 15% of these occur just once. The biggest ten clones account for 0.02% to 0.025% of the sample.

Each donor gave one peripheral blood draw, approximately 120 mL on average, collected into heparinised tubes. A BD FACSAria II was used to sort naive, central memory, regulatory and stem cell-like memory CD4+ T cells with a panel that included CD45RO, CCR7, CD25, CD127, CD95 and CD27. Every sorted population had a purity above 98%. Right away, PBMCs were isolated by Lymphoprep density gradient centrifugation and were stained directly, with no culture step. To minimize batch effects, samples were stained and sorted in pairs, one healthy donor with one patient per experiment. The sequenced sample consisted of naive CD4+ T cells from blood. The sample's cell subset or site label, in plain terms: true naive CD4+ T cells. The TCR sequence derives from a man between 18 and 35 years old with type 1 diabetes. The chain was built from TRBV2 and TRBJ2-1; the D element might be TRBD1 or TRBD2, as each aligns at 5 bases. The CDR3: CASSEGGNEQFF. The base sequence is TGTGCCAGCAGTGAAGGGGGGAATGAGCAGTTCTTC.